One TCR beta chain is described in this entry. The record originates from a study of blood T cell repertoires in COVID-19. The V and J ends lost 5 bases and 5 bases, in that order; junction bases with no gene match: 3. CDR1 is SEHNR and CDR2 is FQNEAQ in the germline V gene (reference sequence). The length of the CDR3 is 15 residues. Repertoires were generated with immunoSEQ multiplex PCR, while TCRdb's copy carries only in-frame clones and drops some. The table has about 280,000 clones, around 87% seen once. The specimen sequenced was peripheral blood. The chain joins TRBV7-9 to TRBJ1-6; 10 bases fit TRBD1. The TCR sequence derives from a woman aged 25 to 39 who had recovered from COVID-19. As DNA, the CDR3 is TGTGCCAGCAGCCCCGGGACAGGGGATAATTCACCCCTCCACTTT. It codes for CASSPGTGDNSPLHF.